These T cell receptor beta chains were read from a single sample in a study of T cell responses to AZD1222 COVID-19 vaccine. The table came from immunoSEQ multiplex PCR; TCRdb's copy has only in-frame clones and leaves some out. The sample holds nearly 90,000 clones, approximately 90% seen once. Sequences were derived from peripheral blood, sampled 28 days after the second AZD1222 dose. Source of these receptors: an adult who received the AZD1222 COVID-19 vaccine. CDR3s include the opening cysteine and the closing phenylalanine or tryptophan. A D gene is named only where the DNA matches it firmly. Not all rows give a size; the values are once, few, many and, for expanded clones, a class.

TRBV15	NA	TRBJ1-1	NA	TGTGCCACCAGCTATGTAGAGAACACTGAAGCTTTCTTT	CATSYVENTEAFF
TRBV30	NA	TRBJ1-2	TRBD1	TGTGCCTGGACCCCGACAGGGATCCATGGCTACACCTTC	CAWTPTGIHGYTF
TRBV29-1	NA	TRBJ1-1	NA	TGCAGCGGATCGACAGGCCCGCCTGAAGCTTTCTTT	CSGSTGPPEAFF
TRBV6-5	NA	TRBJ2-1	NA	TGTGCCAGCATCGATAACGGCGGGGTTTACAATGAGCAGTTCTTC	CASIDNGGVYNEQFF
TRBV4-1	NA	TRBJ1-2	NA	TGCGCCAGCAGCTTCAACGGCCTCGATGGCTACACCTTC	CASSFNGLDGYTF
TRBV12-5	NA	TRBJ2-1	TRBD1	TGTGCTAGCAGGGACAGAACCTACAATGAGCAGTTCTTC	CASRDRTYNEQFF
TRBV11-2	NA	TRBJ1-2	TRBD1	TGTGCCAGCAGCTTACCATCGACAGGGGGCTATGGCTACACCTTC	CASSLPSTGGYGYTF
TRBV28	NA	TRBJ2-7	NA	TGTGCCAGCAGTGGGACTCCTACCTACGAGCAGTACTTC	CASSGTPTYEQYF
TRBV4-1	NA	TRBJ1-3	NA	TGCGCCAGCAGCCAAGTTTACGGTGAGGGAATCGGCATTTTT	CASSQVYGEGIGIF
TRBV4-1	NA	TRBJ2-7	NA	TGCGCCAGCAGATCGATATCCTACGAGCAGTACTTC	CASRSISYEQYF
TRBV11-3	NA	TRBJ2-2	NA	TGTGCCAGCAGCTTAGGAACGGAACCCGGGGAGCTGTTTTTT	CASSLGTEPGELFF
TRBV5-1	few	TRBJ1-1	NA	TGCGCCAGCAGCTTGGAAGCACTAAGGTCTGAAGCTTTCTTT	CASSLEALRSEAFF
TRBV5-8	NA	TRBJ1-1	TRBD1	TGTGCCAGCAGCTGGGGACAGGGGAAGAACACTGAAGCTTTCTTT	CASSWGQGKNTEAFF
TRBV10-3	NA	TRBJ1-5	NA	TGTGCCATCAGTGATCACCTAGGGGGGCTAGATCAGCCCCAGCATTTT	CAISDHLGGLDQPQHF
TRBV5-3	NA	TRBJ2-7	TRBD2	TGTGCCAGAAGCTTAAGACTAGCGGGGGGGAATCCCACCTACGAGCAGTACTTC	CARSLRLAGGNPTYEQYF